The present TCR beta chain was sequenced within a study of control samples from healthy donors and cancer patients. Some clones are missing from TCRdb's copy, which holds only in-frame ones; the method was immunoSEQ multiplex PCR. The repertoire holds 70,000 or so clones, with roughly 84% as singletons. The sequenced material came from PBMCs. This receptor was obtained from a woman in her forties or fifties with lung cancer.

As DNA, the CDR3 is TGTGCCAGCAGGAGACAGGGGGCGGCCAGCTCTGGGGCCAACGTCCTGACTTTC. Its translation is CASRRQGAASSGANVLTF. The rearrangement uses TRBV27 and TRBJ2-6; 10 bases match TRBD1. V was pared by 6 bases and J by 0 bases, with 8 bases of the junction left unmatched. Germline V gene lookup returns CDR1 MNHEY and CDR2 SMNVEV (reference sequence). There are 18 residues in the CDR3.